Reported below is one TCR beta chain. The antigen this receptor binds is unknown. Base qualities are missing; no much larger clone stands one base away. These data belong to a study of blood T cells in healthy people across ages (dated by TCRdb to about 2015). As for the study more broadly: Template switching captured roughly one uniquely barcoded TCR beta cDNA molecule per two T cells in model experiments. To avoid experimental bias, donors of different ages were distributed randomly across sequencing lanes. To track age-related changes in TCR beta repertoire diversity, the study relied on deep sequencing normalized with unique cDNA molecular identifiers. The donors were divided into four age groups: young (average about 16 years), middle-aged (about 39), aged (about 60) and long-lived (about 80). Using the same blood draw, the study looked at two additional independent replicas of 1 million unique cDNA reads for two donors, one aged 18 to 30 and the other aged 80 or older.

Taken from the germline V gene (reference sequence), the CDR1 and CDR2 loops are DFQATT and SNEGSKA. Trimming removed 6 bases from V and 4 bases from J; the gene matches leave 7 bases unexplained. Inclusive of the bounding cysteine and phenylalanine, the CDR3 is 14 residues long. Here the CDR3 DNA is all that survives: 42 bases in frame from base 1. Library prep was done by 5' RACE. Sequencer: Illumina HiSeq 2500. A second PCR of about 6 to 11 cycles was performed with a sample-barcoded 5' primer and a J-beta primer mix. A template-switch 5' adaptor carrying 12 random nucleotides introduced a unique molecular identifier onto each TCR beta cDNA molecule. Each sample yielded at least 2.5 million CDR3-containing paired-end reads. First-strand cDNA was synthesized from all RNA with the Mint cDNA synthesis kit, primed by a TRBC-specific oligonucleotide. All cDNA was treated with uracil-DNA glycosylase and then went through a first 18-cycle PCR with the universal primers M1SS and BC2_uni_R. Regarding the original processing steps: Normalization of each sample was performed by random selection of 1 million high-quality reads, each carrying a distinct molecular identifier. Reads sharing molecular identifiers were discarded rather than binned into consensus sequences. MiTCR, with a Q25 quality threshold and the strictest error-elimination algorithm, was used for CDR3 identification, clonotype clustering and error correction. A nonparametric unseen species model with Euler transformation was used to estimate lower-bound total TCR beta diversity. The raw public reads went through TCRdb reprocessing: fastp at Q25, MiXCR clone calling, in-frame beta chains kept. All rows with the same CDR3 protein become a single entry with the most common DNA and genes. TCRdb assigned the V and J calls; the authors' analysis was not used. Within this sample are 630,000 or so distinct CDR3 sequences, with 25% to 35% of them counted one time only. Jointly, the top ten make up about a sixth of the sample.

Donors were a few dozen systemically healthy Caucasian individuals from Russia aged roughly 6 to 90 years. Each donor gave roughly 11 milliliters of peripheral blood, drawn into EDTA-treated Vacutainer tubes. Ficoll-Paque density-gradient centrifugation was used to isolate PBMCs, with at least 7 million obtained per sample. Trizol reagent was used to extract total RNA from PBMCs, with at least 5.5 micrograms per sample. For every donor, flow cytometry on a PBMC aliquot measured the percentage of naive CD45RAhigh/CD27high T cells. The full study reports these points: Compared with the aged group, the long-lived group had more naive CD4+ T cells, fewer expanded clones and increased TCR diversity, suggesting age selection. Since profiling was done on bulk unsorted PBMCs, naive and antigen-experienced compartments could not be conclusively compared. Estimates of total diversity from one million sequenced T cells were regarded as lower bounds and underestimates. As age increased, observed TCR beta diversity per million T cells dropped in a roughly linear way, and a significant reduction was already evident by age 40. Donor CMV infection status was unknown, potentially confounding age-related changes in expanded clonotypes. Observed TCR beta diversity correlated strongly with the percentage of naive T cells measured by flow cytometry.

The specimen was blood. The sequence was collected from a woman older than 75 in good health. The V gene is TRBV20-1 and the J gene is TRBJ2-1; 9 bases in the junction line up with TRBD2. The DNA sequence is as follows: TGCAGTGCAGCGCCGCGGGGGGGATACAATGAGCAGTTCTTC. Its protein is CSAAPRGGYNEQFF.